Each of the 25 T cell receptor beta chains below was sequenced from the same sample in a study of T cell responses to AZD1222 COVID-19 vaccine. Sequenced by immunoSEQ multiplex PCR; TCRdb stores in-frame clones only, minus some. The sample has almost 35,000 clones; around 90% are singletons. Sequencing used peripheral blood, obtained on day 0 of AZD1222 vaccination. The receptors were gathered from an adult in good health.

V and J are TRBV11-2 and TRBJ1-2; no reliable D call. The CDR3 covers 15 residues. Trimming left V 2 bases short and J 0 bases short, with 10 bases between. Per germline, CDR1 SGHAT and CDR2 FQNNGV. CDR3 nucleotide sequence: TGTGCCAGCAGCTTAAGGCAGACCGCTAACTATGGCTACACCTTC. Translated, it gives CASSLRQTANYGYTF.

V gene TRBV29-1 combines with J gene TRBJ2-5, with 7 bases that match TRBD2. V shed 6 bases, J shed 6 bases, and the junction held 10 bases outside the gene matches. CDR3 length equals 13 residues. Germline loops: CDR1 SQVTM, CDR2 ANQGSEA. CDR3 in DNA: TGCAGCGTAAGAGCGGGGCCCTCTAAGACCCAGTACTTC. Encoded protein: CSVRAGPSKTQYF.

V gene TRBV5-1 combines with J gene TRBJ2-3; tentatively, D is TRBD2 (5 bases). Germline CDR1 is SGHRS and CDR2 is YFSETQ. This CDR3 is built from 15 residues. V dropped 0 bases and J dropped 0 bases, with 8 bases sitting between them. The CDR3 DNA follows: TGCGCCAGCAGCTTGGGAGGGAAAAGCACAGATACGCAGTATTTT. It yields the protein CASSLGGKSTDTQYF.

The chain joins TRBV5-1 to TRBJ1-4, with D hard to call. This CDR3 has 14 amino acids. In germline, CDR1 is SGHRS, CDR2 YFSETQ. The V end was cut by 5 bases, the J end by 5 bases, with 13 bases between. This chain's CDR3 is CASRPQASNEKLFF. CDR3 DNA sequence: TGCGCCAGCAGACCTCAGGCCTCAAATGAAAAACTGTTTTTT.

The chain couples TRBV7-8 to TRBJ2-7, with D perhaps TRBD1 or TRBD2 (6 bases each). The CDR3 sequence is 15 residues long. Germline values: CDR1 SGHVS, CDR2 FQNEAQ. V was trimmed by 2 bases and J by 5 bases, leaving 16 bases between them. CDR3 nucleotides: TGTGCCAGCAGCTTACTCCGGGGGCGAACCGACGAGCAGTACTTC. Protein sequence: CASSLLRGRTDEQYF.

V and J are TRBV28 and TRBJ2-1; D possibly corresponds to TRBD2 (7 bases). The V end lost 7 bases, the J end lost 5 bases, and 15 bases lay between the germline ends. Germline assignment: CDR1 MDHEN and CDR2 SYDVKM. CDR3 size: 14 residues. CDR3 nucleotides: TGTGCCAGCACCTTGGGGGGGGCGAACAATGAGCAGTTCTTC. Its translation: CASTLGGANNEQFF.

The chain recombines TRBV28 with TRBJ1-3; 8 bases agree with TRBD1. CDR3 length: 15 amino acids. J gave up 0 bases and V 5 bases, and 3 bases lay outside the gene matches. Germline loops: CDR1 MDHEN, CDR2 SYDVKM. The CDR3 DNA sequence: TGTGCCAGCAGTCGACAGGGGATCTCTGGAAACACCATATATTTT. This translates into CASSRQGISGNTIYF.

V gene TRBV7-2 combines with J gene TRBJ2-6; D is possibly TRBD1 (5 bases). This CDR3 region has 15 residues. Trimming shortened V by 5 bases and J by 4 bases, and 12 bases separated the two germline ends. CDR1 and CDR2 (germline): SGHTA, FQGNSA. The CDR3 is CASSPTGPGANVLTF. The CDR3 DNA is TGTGCCAGCAGCCCAACAGGTCCGGGGGCCAACGTCCTGACTTTC.

V and J are TRBV6-5 and TRBJ1-2; no clear D gene. The CDR3 spans 16 residues. Between the trimmed V and J ends, which lost 2 bases and 2 bases, there was a span of 15 bases. Germline-derived CDR1 and CDR2 are MNHEY and SVGAGI. The CDR3 DNA sequence: TGTGCCAGCAGTTACCTAGAGGGAGGAAAAAACTATGGCTACACCTTC. This sequence encodes CASSYLEGGKNYGYTF.

This rearrangement joins TRBV5-1 to TRBJ1-2, with D tentatively TRBD1 (6 bases). This CDR3 contains 15 residues. The V end lost 0 bases, the J end lost 2 bases, and 11 bases lay between the germline ends. The germline V gene has CDR1 SGHRS and CDR2 YFSETQ. CDR3 nucleotides: TGCGCCAGCAGCTTGGAGTACAGGGCCAACTATGGCTACACCTTC. Amino acids: CASSLEYRANYGYTF. Drawing the rest from reference TRBV5-1 and TRBJ1-2, the complete variable domain is KAGVTQTPRYLIKTRGQQVTLSCSPISGHRSVSWYQQTPGQGLQFLFEYFSETQRNKGNFPGRFSGRQFSNSRSEMNVSTLELGDSALYLCASSLEYRANYGYTFGSGTRLTVV.

The V call is TRBV6-5, the J call TRBJ2-1; D unresolved. The germline V gene encodes CDR1 MNHEY and CDR2 SVGAGI. V was clipped by 0 bases and J by 3 bases, with 9 bases between them. The CDR3 is made up of 15 amino acids. The CDR3 is CASSYSRNLYNEQFF. The CDR3 DNA follows: TGTGCCAGCAGTTACTCACGTAACCTCTACAATGAGCAGTTCTTC.

To note about this clone: At one end the junction does not follow the germline gene, possibly because of a read error. The chain employs TRBV15 and TRBJ2-7; 7 bases align to TRBD2. CDR1 is LNHNV, CDR2 YYDKDF, per germline (reference sequence). This CDR3 is 13 amino acids long. The CDR3 region is CATSREGRDEQYF. The CDR3 nucleotides are TGTGCCACCAGCCGAGAAGGGAGGGACGAGCAGTACTTC.

This chain joins TRBV10-3 and TRBJ2-7; 7 bases map to TRBD2. V shed 7 bases and J 4 bases; nucleotides not matched to a gene: 13. The germline V gene has CDR1 ENHRY and CDR2 SYGVKD. The CDR3 is 15 residues long. CDR3 protein: CAIIRRGGSRYEQYF. The CDR3, as DNA: TGTGCCATCATACGTAGGGGCGGGAGTCGGTACGAGCAGTACTTC.

This chain connects TRBV6-5 to TRBJ2-5, with TRBD1 as a possible D gene (6 bases). The V end lost 7 bases, the J end lost 4 bases, and 19 bases lay between the germline ends. The germline gives CDR1 MNHEY, CDR2 SVGAGI. This CDR3 comprises 15 residues. In DNA, the CDR3 is TGTGCCAGCACCTCCTTTCGAACAGGGAGAGAGACCCAGTACTTC. Translation: CASTSFRTGRETQYF.

The chain is built from TRBV6-5 and TRBJ2-3; D remains unclear. The CDR3 totals 15 residues. V lost 3 bases, J lost 0 bases, and 10 bases lay in between. Germline loops: CDR1 MNHEY, CDR2 SVGAGI. CDR3 amino acids: CASSYGGTSTDTQYF. The CDR3 coding sequence is TGTGCCAGCAGTTATGGCGGTACTAGCACAGATACGCAGTATTTT.

There are a few counts of this clone. This chain connects TRBV18 to TRBJ1-5, with unresolved D. V shed 3 bases and J shed 2 bases, with 14 bases lying between them. The CDR3 consists of 16 residues. Germline CDR1 is KGHSH and CDR2 is LQKENI. The CDR3 loop is CASSPVSPEGNQPQHF. The CDR3 nucleotides are TGTGCCAGCTCACCGGTCAGCCCGGAGGGCAATCAGCCCCAGCATTTT.

This sequence joins TRBV5-6 and TRBJ2-7; 10 nucleotides match TRBD2. The V gene's germline CDR1 is SGHDT and CDR2 YYEEEE. V lost 5 bases, J lost 4 bases, and 6 bases stayed unmatched. There are 14 residues in the CDR3. CDR3 coding DNA: TGTGCCAGCAGTGTAGCGGGGGGATGGTACGAGCAGTACTTC. This codes for CASSVAGGWYEQYF.

This rearrangement joins TRBV7-3 to TRBJ2-3, with 9 bases identical to TRBD2. V lost 4 bases to trimming and J lost 2 bases; unmatched junction nucleotides: 4. CDR3 length: 15 residues. Germline V gene sequence: CDR1 SGHTA, CDR2 FQGTGA. The CDR3 DNA follows: TGTGCCAGCAGCTCCAGCGGGGGGAACACAGATACGCAGTATTTT. It specifies CASSSSGGNTDTQYF.

The chain recombines TRBV7-2 with TRBJ1-3; D unclear. This CDR3 region has 18 residues. V gave up 2 bases and J gave up 6 bases, with 23 bases separating them. Germline CDR1 reads SGHTA; CDR2 reads FQGNSA. For the CDR3, the DNA is TGTGCCAGCAGCTTAATCTTTCATTGGAGGGAGGCCTTAAACACCATATATTTT. Protein sequence: CASSLIFHWREALNTIYF.

The rearrangement uses TRBV28 and TRBJ2-7; D remains ambiguous. Trimming stripped 5 bases from V and 8 bases from J, with 16 bases between. The CDR3 is 13 residues long. Germline CDR1 reads MDHEN; CDR2 reads SYDVKM. For the CDR3, the DNA is TGTGCCAGCAGTCTTACCGGACCAGACAAGCAGTACTTC. Amino acids: CASSLTGPDKQYF.

V and J are TRBV7-8 and TRBJ1-1; D may be TRBD1 (5 bases). The germline V gene encodes CDR1 SGHVS and CDR2 FQNEAQ. Trimming shortened V by 3 bases and J by 4 bases, and 12 bases separated the two germline ends. The CDR3 consists of 14 residues. In DNA form, the CDR3 reads TGTGCCAGCAGCTTTCGCGGGACGGGCACTGAAGCTTTCTTT. It is translated as CASSFRGTGTEAFF.

This rearrangement joins TRBV4-3 to TRBJ2-5, with TRBD2 identical over 10 bases. With V trimmed by 3 bases and J by 2 bases, 6 bases remained unmatched. This CDR3 contains 16 residues. In germline, CDR1 is LGHNA, CDR2 YSLEER. CDR3 coding DNA: TGCGCCAGCAGCCAGGGCGGGACTAGCGCTCAAGAGACCCAGTACTTC. It codes for CASSQGGTSAQETQYF.

This chain joins TRBV5-1 and TRBJ1-6; D not certain. CDR1 and CDR2 (germline): SGHRS, YFSETQ. The CDR3 has 13 residues. V was trimmed by 2 bases and J by 10 bases, leaving 10 bases between them. CDR3 region: CASSLGDASPLHF. In DNA, the CDR3 is TGCGCCAGCAGCTTAGGAGATGCATCACCCCTCCACTTT.

The chain couples TRBV6-5 to TRBJ1-6; possibly TRBD1 for D (5 bases). The CDR3 spans 15 residues. Germline CDR1 MNHEY, CDR2 SVGAGI. V shed 6 bases and J shed 9 bases, with 18 bases lying between them. Here the CDR3 DNA reads TGTGCCAGCAGGCCCGGCTCGGGGGTAGGTTCACCCCTCCACTTT. Protein product: CASRPGSGVGSPLHF.

The count of this clone is one. Additional DNA sequences in this sample encode the identical CDR3. This chain joins TRBV7-3 and TRBJ2-5, with 8 bases aligning to TRBD2. J gave up 4 bases and V 5 bases, and 3 bases lay outside the gene matches. Germline values: CDR1 SGHTA, CDR2 FQGTGA. The CDR3 covers 13 residues. For the CDR3, the DNA is TGTGCCAGCAGCCCGGGGGGGCGAGAGACCCAGTACTTC. Translation: CASSPGGRETQYF.